The 15 T cell receptor beta chains below were found in one sample sequenced in a study of shared clonotypes between healthy human individuals. Here immunoSEQ multiplex PCR was the method, and the copy in TCRdb shows in-frame clones only, minus some. The sample lists roughly 2.5 million clones, roughly nine tenths occurring once. The sample consisted of naive CD4+ T cells sorted from blood. Subset here: CD45RA+ positively selected. Receptors originate from a young man in good health.

A remark on this clone: Other DNA variants within this sample encode the same CDR3. The chain combines TRBV28 with TRBJ1-2, with 10 nucleotides matching TRBD1. From germline, CDR1 is MDHEN and CDR2 SYDVKM. This CDR3 is 15 amino acids long. Trimming cost V 2 bases and J 2 bases; bases outside gene matches: 2. In DNA, the CDR3 is TGTGCCAGCAGTTTACCGGGACAGGGGAACTATGGCTACACCTTC. Protein: CASSLPGQGNYGYTF.

The J gene is TRBJ2-3, the V gene TRBV5-1; either TRBD1 or TRBD2 may supply D (6 bases each). This CDR3 comprises 19 residues. Germline loops: CDR1 SGHRS, CDR2 YFSETQ. V was shortened by 4 bases and J by 8 bases, with 32 bases between the two germline ends. The CDR3 nucleotides are TGCGCCAGCAGCCGAACCCCACATAATCCGGGGGCCACTAGAGTTACGCAGTATTTT. Translated: CASSRTPHNPGATRVTQYF.

The V gene is TRBV6-1, the J gene TRBJ2-1, with no clear D. This CDR3 is built from 13 residues. Germline-derived CDR1 and CDR2 are MNHNS and SASEGT. V was cut by 8 bases and J by 10 bases, with 18 bases left in between. The CDR3 loop is CASRAYAVDEQFF. Written as DNA, the CDR3 is TGTGCCAGCCGCGCCTACGCAGTCGACGAGCAGTTCTTC.

This clone was seen a single time. V is TRBV7-3 and J is TRBJ2-7, with D possibly TRBD2 on 6 matching bases. The CDR3 is 15 amino acids. The germline CDR1 and CDR2 sequences are SGHTA and FQGTGA. Trimming shortened V by 0 bases and J by 9 bases, and 18 bases separated the two germline ends. The CDR3 coding sequence is TGTGCCAGCAGCTTAACGAATTTAGCCGGTAGCGGGCAGTACTTC. Residues: CASSLTNLAGSGQYF.

This chain links TRBV19 with TRBJ1-2, with D uncertain. V shed 9 bases and J shed 0 bases, with 14 bases lying between them. CDR1 is LNHDA and CDR2 is SQIVND in the germline V gene (reference sequence). This CDR3 is 14 amino acids long. The CDR3 bases are TGTGCCAGGTTAGGATCCACCTCTAACTATGGCTACACCTTC. Encoded protein: CARLGSTSNYGYTF.

In regard to this clone: Other DNA sequences of this sample code for an identical CDR3. The chain recombines TRBV9 with TRBJ2-7, with D unresolved. The CDR3 is 14 residues long. Germline assignment: CDR1 SGDLS and CDR2 YYNGEE. V was trimmed by 0 bases and J by 1 base, leaving 8 bases between them. The CDR3: CASSVDPVSYEQYF. Written as DNA, the CDR3 is TGTGCCAGCAGCGTAGACCCCGTATCCTACGAGCAGTACTTC.

This chain joins TRBV28 and TRBJ2-2, with D perhaps TRBD2 (6 bases). Per germline, CDR1 MDHEN and CDR2 SYDVKM. The CDR3 covers 14 residues. V was shortened by 5 bases and J by 1 base, with 8 bases between the two germline ends. CDR3 DNA sequence: TGTGCCAGCAGTGGGGGGAAGAACACCGGGGAGCTGTTTTTT. Translated, it gives CASSGGKNTGELFF. Combining the CDR3 with reference TRBV28 and TRBJ2-2 gives the whole variable domain DVKVTQSSRYLVKRTGEKVFLECVQDMDHENMFWYRQDPGLGLRLIYFSYDVKMKEKGDIPEGYSVSREKKERFSLILESASTNQTSMYLCASSGGKNTGELFFGEGSRLTVL.

The V gene is TRBV2, the J gene TRBJ2-1; D call uncertain. The CDR3 is made up of 12 amino acids. Trimming stripped 5 bases from V and 16 bases from J, with 18 bases between. Germline CDR1 is SNHLY and CDR2 is FYNNEI. CDR3 in amino acids: CASSSGPSKEFF. The CDR3 region has the DNA TGTGCCAGCAGTTCCGGGCCTTCTAAGGAATTCTTC. The full variable domain, with the rest looked up from reference TRBV2 and TRBJ2-1, is EPEVTQTPSHQVTQMGQEVILRCVPISNHLYFYWYRQILGQKVEFLVSFYNNEISEKSEIFDDQFSVERPDGSNFTLKIRSTKLEDSAMYFCASSSGPSKEFFGPGTRLTVL.

The chain combines TRBV6-1 with TRBJ1-1; 7 positions match TRBD1. Unmatched junction bases numbered 5, after V lost 6 bases and J lost 4 bases. This CDR3 has 13 residues. Germline-derived CDR1 and CDR2 are MNHNS and SASEGT. The CDR3: CASRYRGLTEAFF. In DNA form, the CDR3 reads TGTGCCAGCAGGTACAGGGGACTCACTGAAGCTTTCTTT.

This chain links TRBV28 with TRBJ1-5; D gene unclear. Trimming removed 2 bases at V and 3 bases at J, with 11 bases between. The germline V gene has CDR1 MDHEN and CDR2 SYDVKM. This CDR3 contains 15 residues. CDR3 region: CASSLKGPFNQPQHF. The CDR3 bases are TGTGCCAGCAGTTTAAAAGGACCCTTCAATCAGCCCCAGCATTTT. Filled out from reference TRBV28 and TRBJ1-5, the complete variable domain reads DVKVTQSSRYLVKRTGEKVFLECVQDMDHENMFWYRQDPGLGLRLIYFSYDVKMKEKGDIPEGYSVSREKKERFSLILESASTNQTSMYLCASSLKGPFNQPQHFGDGTRLSIL.

The chain is built from TRBV21-1 and TRBJ1-5. TRBV21-1 is recorded as a pseudogene. This CDR3 comprises 14 residues. The CDR3: CASSKVGRAQPQHF. CDR3 nucleotide sequence: TGTGCCAGCAGCAAAGTAGGAAGGGCACAGCCCCAGCATTTT.

The chain joins TRBV6-6 to TRBJ2-7; 7 bases fit TRBD1. CDR1 and CDR2 from the germline V gene are MNHNY and SVGAGI (reference sequence). V lost 5 bases and J lost 3; bases outside the gene matches: 7. This CDR3 region has 14 residues. The CDR3 bases are TGTGCCAGCAGTGCCGGGACAGCCTTCTACGAGCAGTACTTC. Encoded protein: CASSAGTAFYEQYF.

V and J are TRBV18 and TRBJ2-2; 9 bases are shared with TRBD1. Germline CDR1 and CDR2: KGHSH and LQKENI. V lost 3 bases and J lost 6; bases outside the gene matches: 5. CDR3 length: 15 amino acids. The CDR3 DNA reads TGTGCCAGCTCACCGGGACAGGGTGCATCCGGGGAGCTGTTTTTT. Translating gives CASSPGQGASGELFF.

The J gene is TRBJ2-2, the V gene TRBV19; TRBD1 aligns across 8 bases. Germline V gene data show CDR1 as LNHDA and CDR2 as SQIVND (reference sequence). CDR3 length: 15 residues. V dropped 6 bases and J dropped 3; count of bases not matched to a gene: 6. The CDR3 reads CASSRGLWDTGELFF. Written as DNA, the CDR3 is TGTGCCAGTAGCAGGGGGCTATGGGACACCGGGGAGCTGTTTTTT.

V usage is TRBV5-4 and J usage is TRBJ2-7, with TRBD1 as a possible D gene (6 bases). CDR1 and CDR2 from the germline V gene are SGHNT and YYREEE (reference sequence). This CDR3 spans 14 amino acids. Between the trimmed V and J ends, which lost 0 bases and 5 bases, there was a span of 12 bases. The CDR3: CASSLDLGANEQYF. CDR3 sequence (DNA): TGTGCCAGCAGCTTGGATCTGGGGGCCAACGAGCAGTACTTC.